Sequencing of this T cell receptor (beta chain) was carried out in a study of blood T cell repertoires in COVID-19. Study details: Spain, Italy and the United States supplied samples that represented acute and convalescent COVID-19. The cDNA or gDNA used as material had been derived from T cells, B-cell-depleted T cells, or PBMCs.

The length of the CDR3 is 14 residues. V lost 0 bases to trimming and J lost 15 bases, with 18 bases between them. CDR1 and CDR2 (germline): MGHRA, YSYEKL. In the original processing: Amplified reference gene primers provided the basis for estimating nucleated cell counts. Measured with immunoSEQ multiplex PCR; TCRdb has only the in-frame clones, and not every one. V, J and clone size were drawn from that table, and D and trimming were deduced from the DNA. The sample lists about 190,000 clones, 75% to 90% occurring once. The clonotype was recovered from a man aged 25 to 40 with acute or convalescent COVID-19. The sample was peripheral blood. The chain employs TRBV4-1 and TRBJ2-1; D may be TRBD2 (6 bases). The DNA of the CDR3 is TGCGCCAGCAGCCAAGATCGGTTGCAGGCCGGGGGGTTCTTC. Residues: CASSQDRLQAGGFF.